The rows below give T cell receptor beta chains drawn from one sample of a study of cytotoxic CD8 clonotypes in ibrutinib-treated CLL. Only in-frame clones appear in the TCRdb table, and some are missing; sequencing was by immunoSEQ multiplex PCR. The table records roughly 330,000 clones, 67% of them present only once. Sequences were derived from PBMCs, sampled after 36 months of ibrutinib treatment. These receptors all stem from a human donor with chronic lymphocytic leukemia. Each CDR3 is given with its conserved first and last residue. A D gene is named only where the DNA matches it firmly. Where a row states a size, it is once, few, many or the class of an expanded clone; other rows omit it.

TRBV6-5	NA	TRBD1	TRBJ2-7	CASSGGQLYEQYF	TGTGCCAGCAGTGGGGGACAGCTCTACGAGCAGTACTTC
TRBV18	NA	NA	TRBJ2-7	CASSPTATYEQYF	TGTGCCAGCTCACCGACAGCTACCTACGAGCAGTACTTC
TRBV9	NA	NA	TRBJ1-2	CASSDTAANYGYTF	TGTGCCAGCAGCGATACAGCTGCCAACTATGGCTACACCTTC
TRBV5-5	NA	TRBD2	TRBJ2-5	CASSLGLAVETQYF	TGTGCCAGCAGCTTGGGACTAGCGGTAGAGACCCAGTACTTC
TRBV9	NA	TRBD2	TRBJ2-1	CASGTSGNNEQFF	TGTGCCAGCGGGACTAGCGGGAACAATGAGCAGTTCTTC
TRBV6-1	NA	TRBD1	TRBJ2-7	CASSEGGTGGEQYF	TGTGCCAGCAGTGAAGGCGGGACAGGGGGCGAGCAGTACTTC
TRBV19	NA	TRBD1	TRBJ2-1	CASSMLDRGWHYNEQFF	TGTGCCAGTAGTATGCTCGACAGGGGGTGGCACTACAATGAGCAGTTCTTC
TRBV4-1	few	NA	TRBJ2-5	CASSHRYREETQYF	TGCGCCAGCAGCCACCGGTACAGGGAAGAGACCCAGTACTTC
TRBV11-2	once	NA	TRBJ1-2	CASSLEDRGGYTF	TGTGCCAGCAGCTTAGAGGACAGAGGCGGCTACACCTTC
TRBV29-1	NA	NA	TRBJ2-7	CSVEDQEHYEQYF	TGCAGCGTTGAAGATCAGGAGCACTACGAGCAGTACTTC
TRBV6-1	NA	NA	TRBJ1-1	CASSGRGLVGTEAFF	TGTGCCAGCAGTGGCAGAGGTCTGGTTGGCACTGAAGCTTTCTTT
TRBV2	NA	NA	TRBJ2-7	CASVQGLAGSYEQYF	TGTGCCAGCGTCCAGGGGCTAGCCGGCTCCTACGAGCAGTACTTC
TRBV16	NA	NA	TRBJ2-7	CASSQLQAGDYEQYF	TGTGCCAGCAGCCAATTGCAGGCTGGGGACTACGAGCAGTACTTC
TRBV9	few	NA	TRBJ2-7	CASSMGANYEQYF	TGTGCCAGCAGCATGGGAGCAAACTACGAGCAGTACTTC
TRBV5-5	NA	TRBD1	TRBJ1-1	CASSRPGTAAFF	TGTGCCAGCAGCAGACCCGGGACAGCGGCTTTCTTT
TRBV13	few	TRBD2	TRBJ2-5	CASSRPAGEETQYF	TGTGCCAGCAGCCGCCCAGCGGGGGAAGAGACCCAGTACTTC
TRBV6-5	many	NA	TRBJ2-7	CASRSTHAAHEQYF	TGTGCCAGCAGGTCTACCCACGCGGCCCACGAGCAGTACTTC
TRBV13	few	NA	TRBJ2-7	CASSLWGALEQYF	TGTGCCAGCAGCTTATGGGGGGCTCTCGAGCAGTACTTC
TRBV6-1	NA	NA	TRBJ1-3	CASSVDSGNTIYF	TGTGCCAGCAGTGTTGACTCTGGAAACACCATATATTTT
TRBV7-8	NA	NA	TRBJ2-7	CASRDSYEQYF	TGTGCCAGCAGGGACAGCTACGAGCAGTACTTC
TRBV5-1	NA	TRBD2	TRBJ2-7	CASSTGLAGEQYF	TGCGCCAGCAGCACGGGACTAGCGGGAGAGCAGTACTTC
TRBV4-1	NA	NA	TRBJ1-2	CASRDGWHGYTF	TGCGCCAGCAGGGACGGATGGCATGGCTACACCTTC
TRBV4-1	NA	TRBD1	TRBJ1-1	CASSQAGTGVSGTEAFF	TGCGCCAGCAGCCAAGCTGGGACAGGGGTGTCGGGCACTGAAGCTTTCTTT
TRBV6-5	few	TRBD1	TRBJ2-2	CASSRDRGLGELFF	TGTGCCAGCAGCCGGGACAGGGGGCTAGGGGAGCTGTTTTTT
TRBV10-1	few	TRBD1	TRBJ2-2	CASSMDRGNTGELFF	TGCGCCAGCAGCATGGACAGGGGTAACACCGGGGAGCTGTTTTTT
TRBV29-1	NA	NA	TRBJ2-7	CSVEDGLAYEQYF	TGCAGCGTTGAAGATGGCCTAGCCTACGAGCAGTACTTC
TRBV6-5	NA	NA	TRBJ1-2	CASSYHQPTGLYGYTF	TGTGCCAGCAGTTACCACCAACCGACAGGCCTATATGGCTACACCTTC
TRBV5-4	NA	NA	TRBJ2-7	CASRTFGLGYEQYF	TGTGCCAGCAGAACTTTTGGCCTAGGGTACGAGCAGTACTTC
TRBV27	NA	NA	TRBJ2-2	CASSLWGIRNTGELFF	TGTGCCAGCAGTTTATGGGGGATAAGAAACACCGGGGAGCTGTTTTTT
TRBV4-1	once	TRBD2	TRBJ2-7	CASSLLTSGDVYEQYF	TGCGCCAGCAGCCTACTTACTAGCGGAGACGTCTACGAGCAGTACTTC
TRBV28	NA	TRBD1	TRBJ1-4	CASSFRGGEKLFF	TGTGCCAGCAGTTTCAGGGGGGGTGAAAAACTGTTTTTT
TRBV29-1	NA	NA	TRBJ2-7	CSVVVRRPGEQYF	TGCAGCGTTGTTGTCAGGAGGCCGGGGGAGCAGTACTTC
TRBV4-1	few	NA	TRBJ2-7	CASSQVAREQYF	TGCGCCAGCAGCCAAGTGGCTCGGGAGCAGTACTTC
TRBV5-1	NA	NA	TRBJ2-7	CASSSFPGTATYEQYF	TGCGCCAGCAGCTCGTTTCCCGGGACGGCAACCTACGAGCAGTACTTC
TRBV10-3	few	NA	TRBJ1-2	CAISPGGGYTF	TGTGCCATCAGCCCCGGTGGTGGCTACACCTTC
TRBV27	NA	NA	TRBJ2-7	CASSLWGSSYEQYF	TGTGCCAGCAGTTTGTGGGGGAGCTCCTACGAGCAGTACTTC
TRBV18	NA	TRBD2	TRBJ2-5	CASSRTSGTLQETQYF	TGTGCCAGCTCACGGACTAGCGGGACCCTTCAAGAGACCCAGTACTTC
TRBV29-1	NA	NA	TRBJ2-1	CSVAPSYEQFF	TGCAGCGTTGCCCCCTCTTATGAGCAGTTCTTC
TRBV23-1	NA	TRBD2	TRBJ2-1	CASSHSGRAGYNEQFF	TGCGCCAGCAGTCATAGCGGGAGGGCCGGATACAATGAGCAGTTCTTC
TRBV11-2	NA	NA	TRBJ1-2	CASSPRDGHYGYTF	TGTGCCAGCAGCCCCCGGGACGGACACTATGGCTACACCTTC
TRBV19	NA	TRBD2	TRBJ2-3	CASSIPRGGTDTQYF	TGTGCCAGTAGTATACCCCGGGGGGGCACAGATACGCAGTATTTT
TRBV19	few	NA	TRBJ2-5	CASSIGQAETQYF	TGTGCCAGTAGTATCGGGCAGGCTGAGACCCAGTACTTC
TRBV9	NA	NA	TRBJ2-1	CASSVGLGAGNEQFF	TGTGCCAGCAGCGTAGGGCTGGGTGCGGGGAATGAGCAGTTCTTC
TRBV29-1	NA	TRBD1	TRBJ1-2	CSAPGTGYGYTF	TGCAGCGCCCCCGGGACAGGCTATGGCTACACCTTC
TRBV2	NA	NA	TRBJ1-2	CARDLDYGYTF	TGTGCCAGAGACCTTGACTATGGCTACACCTTC
TRBV10-3	NA	TRBD1	TRBJ1-4	CAISGPGTGGSNEKLFF	TGTGCCATCAGTGGTCCCGGGACAGGGGGGTCTAATGAAAAACTGTTTTTT
TRBV2	NA	TRBD2	TRBJ2-1	CASSGAGGSYNEQFF	TGTGCCAGCAGTGGAGCGGGGGGCTCCTACAATGAGCAGTTCTTC
TRBV28	few	NA	TRBJ1-2	CASSFTGLSNYGYTF	TGTGCCAGCAGTTTTACAGGACTATCTAACTATGGCTACACCTTC
TRBV4-1	few	NA	TRBJ1-2	CASSQDWGDYGYTF	TGCGCCAGCAGCCAAGATTGGGGTGACTATGGCTACACCTTC
TRBV7-3	few	TRBD2	TRBJ2-5	CASSERGLAGWRETQYF	TGTGCCAGCAGCGAAAGAGGTCTAGCGGGATGGCGAGAGACCCAGTACTTC